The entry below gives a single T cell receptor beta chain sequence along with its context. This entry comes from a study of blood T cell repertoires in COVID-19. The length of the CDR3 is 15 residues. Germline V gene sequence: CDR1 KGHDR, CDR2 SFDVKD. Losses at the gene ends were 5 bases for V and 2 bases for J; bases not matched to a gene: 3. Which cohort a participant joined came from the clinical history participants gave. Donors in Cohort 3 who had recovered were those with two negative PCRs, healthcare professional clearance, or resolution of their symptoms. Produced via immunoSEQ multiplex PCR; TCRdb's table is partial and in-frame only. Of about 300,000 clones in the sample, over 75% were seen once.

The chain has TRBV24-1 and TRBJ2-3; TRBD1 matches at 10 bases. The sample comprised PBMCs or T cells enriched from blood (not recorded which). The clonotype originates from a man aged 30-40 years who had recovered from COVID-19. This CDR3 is CATSGDRGLTDTQYF. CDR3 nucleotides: TGTGCCACCAGTGGTGACAGGGGGCTCACAGATACGCAGTATTTT.